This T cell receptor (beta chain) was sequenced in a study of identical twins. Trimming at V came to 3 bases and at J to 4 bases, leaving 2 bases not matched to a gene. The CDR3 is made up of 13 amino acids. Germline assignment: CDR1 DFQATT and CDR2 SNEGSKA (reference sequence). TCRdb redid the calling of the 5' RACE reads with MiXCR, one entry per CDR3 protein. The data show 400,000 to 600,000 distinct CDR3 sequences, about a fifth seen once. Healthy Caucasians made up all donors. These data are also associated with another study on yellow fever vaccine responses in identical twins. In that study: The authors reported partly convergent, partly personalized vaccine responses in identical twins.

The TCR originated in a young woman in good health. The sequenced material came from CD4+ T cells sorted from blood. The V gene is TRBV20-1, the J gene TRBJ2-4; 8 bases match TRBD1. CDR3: CSASDRGKNIQYF. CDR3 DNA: TGCAGTGCTAGCGACAGGGGAAAAAACATTCAGTACTTC.